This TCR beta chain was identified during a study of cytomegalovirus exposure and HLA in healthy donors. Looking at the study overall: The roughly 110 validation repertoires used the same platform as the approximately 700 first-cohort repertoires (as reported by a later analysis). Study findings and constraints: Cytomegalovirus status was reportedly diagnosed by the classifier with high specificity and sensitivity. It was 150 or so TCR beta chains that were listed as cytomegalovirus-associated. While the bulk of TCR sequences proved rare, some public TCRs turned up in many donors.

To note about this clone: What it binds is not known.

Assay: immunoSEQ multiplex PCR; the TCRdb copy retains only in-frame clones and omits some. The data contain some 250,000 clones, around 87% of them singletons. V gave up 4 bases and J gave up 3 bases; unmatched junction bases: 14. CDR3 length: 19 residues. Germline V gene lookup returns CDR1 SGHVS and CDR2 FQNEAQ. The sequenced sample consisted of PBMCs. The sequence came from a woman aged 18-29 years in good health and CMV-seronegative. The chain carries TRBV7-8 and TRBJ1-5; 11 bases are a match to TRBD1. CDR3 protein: CASSSRTGGAGRANQPQHF. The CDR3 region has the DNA TGTGCCAGCAGCTCCCGGACAGGGGGCGCGGGACGTGCCAATCAGCCCCAGCATTTT.